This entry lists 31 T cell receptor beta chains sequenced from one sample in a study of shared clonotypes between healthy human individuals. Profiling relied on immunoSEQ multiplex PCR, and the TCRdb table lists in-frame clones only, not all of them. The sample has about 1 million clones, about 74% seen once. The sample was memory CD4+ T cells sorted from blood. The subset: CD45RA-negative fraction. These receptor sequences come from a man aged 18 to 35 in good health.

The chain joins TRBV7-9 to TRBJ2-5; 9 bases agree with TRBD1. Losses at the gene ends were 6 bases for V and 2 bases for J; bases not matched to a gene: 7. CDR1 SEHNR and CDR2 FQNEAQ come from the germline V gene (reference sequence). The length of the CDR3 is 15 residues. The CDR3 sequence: CASRPTGGTQETQYF. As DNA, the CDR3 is TGTGCCAGCAGACCGACAGGGGGGACGCAAGAGACCCAGTACTTC.

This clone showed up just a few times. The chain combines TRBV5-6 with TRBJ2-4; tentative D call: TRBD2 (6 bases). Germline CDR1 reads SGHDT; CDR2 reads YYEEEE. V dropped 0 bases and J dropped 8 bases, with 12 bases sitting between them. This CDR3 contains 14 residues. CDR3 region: CASSLGDGGDIQYF. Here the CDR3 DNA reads TGTGCCAGCAGCTTGGGTGACGGGGGAGACATTCAGTACTTC.

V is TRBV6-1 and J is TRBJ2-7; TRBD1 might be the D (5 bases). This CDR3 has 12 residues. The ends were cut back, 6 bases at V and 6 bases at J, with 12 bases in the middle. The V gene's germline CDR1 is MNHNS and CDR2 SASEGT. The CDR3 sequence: CASSLGAGEQYF. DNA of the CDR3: TGTGCCAGCAGCTTAGGGGCTGGCGAGCAGTACTTC.

CDR3 nucleotide sequence: TGCGCCAGCAGCCAAGTTGCAACGAACACTGAAGCTTTCTTT. Its protein is CASSQVATNTEAFF. The chain employs TRBV4-3 and TRBJ1-1; D is uncertain. The germline V gene has CDR1 LGHNA and CDR2 YSLEER. V lost 1 base, J lost 1 base, and 7 bases lay in between. CDR3 length: 14 amino acids.

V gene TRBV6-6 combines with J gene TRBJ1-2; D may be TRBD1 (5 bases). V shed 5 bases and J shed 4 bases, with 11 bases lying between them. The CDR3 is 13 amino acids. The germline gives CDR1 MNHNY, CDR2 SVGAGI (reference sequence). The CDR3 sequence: CASSKGRTYGYTF. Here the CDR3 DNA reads TGTGCCAGCAGTAAGGGACGGACCTATGGCTACACCTTC.

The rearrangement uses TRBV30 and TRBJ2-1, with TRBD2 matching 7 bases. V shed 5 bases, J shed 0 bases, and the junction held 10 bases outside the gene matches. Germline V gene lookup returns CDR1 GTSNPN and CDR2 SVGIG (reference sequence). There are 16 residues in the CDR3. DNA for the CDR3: TGTGCCTGGGTCCCGGGACTACGAACCTCCTACAATGAGCAGTTCTTC. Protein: CAWVPGLRTSYNEQFF.

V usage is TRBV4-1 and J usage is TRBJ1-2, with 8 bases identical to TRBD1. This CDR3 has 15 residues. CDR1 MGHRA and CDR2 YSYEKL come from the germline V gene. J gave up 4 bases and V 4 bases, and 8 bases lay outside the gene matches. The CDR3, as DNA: TGCGCCAGCAGCCGAGAGGGACAGGCCCTCTATGGCTACACCTTC. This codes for CASSREGQALYGYTF.

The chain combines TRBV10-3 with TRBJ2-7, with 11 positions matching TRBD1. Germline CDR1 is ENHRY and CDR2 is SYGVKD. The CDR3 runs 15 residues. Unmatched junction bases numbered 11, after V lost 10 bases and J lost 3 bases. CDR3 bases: TGTGCCACCCTCTTTGGGACAGGGGGACTCTACGAGCAGTACTTC. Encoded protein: CATLFGTGGLYEQYF.

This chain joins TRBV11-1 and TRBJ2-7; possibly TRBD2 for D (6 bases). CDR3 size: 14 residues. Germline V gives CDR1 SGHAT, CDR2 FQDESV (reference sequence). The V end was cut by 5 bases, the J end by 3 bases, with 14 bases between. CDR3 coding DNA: TGTGCCAGCAGCCCCGGGGACTGGGTCTACGAGCAGTACTTC. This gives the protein CASSPGDWVYEQYF.

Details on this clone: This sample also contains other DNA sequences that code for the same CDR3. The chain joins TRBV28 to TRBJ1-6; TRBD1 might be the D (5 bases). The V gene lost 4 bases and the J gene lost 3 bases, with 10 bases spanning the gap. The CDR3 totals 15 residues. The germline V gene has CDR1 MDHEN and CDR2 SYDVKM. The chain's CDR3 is CASSSRGGYNSPLHF. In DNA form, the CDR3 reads TGTGCCAGCAGTTCGCGGGGGGGCTATAATTCACCCCTCCACTTT.

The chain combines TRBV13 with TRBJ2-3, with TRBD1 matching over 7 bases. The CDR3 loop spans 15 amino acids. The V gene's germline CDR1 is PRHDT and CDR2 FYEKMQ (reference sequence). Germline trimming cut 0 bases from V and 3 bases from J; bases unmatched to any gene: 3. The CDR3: CASSLGRGRTDTQYF. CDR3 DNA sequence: TGTGCCAGCAGCTTAGGCAGGGGGAGAACAGATACGCAGTATTTT. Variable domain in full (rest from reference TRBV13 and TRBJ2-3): AAGVIQSPRHLIKEKRETATLKCYPIPRHDTVYWYQQGPGQDPQFLISFYEKMQSDKGSIPDRFSAQQFSDYHSELNMSSLELGDSALYFCASSLGRGRTDTQYFGPGTRLTVL.

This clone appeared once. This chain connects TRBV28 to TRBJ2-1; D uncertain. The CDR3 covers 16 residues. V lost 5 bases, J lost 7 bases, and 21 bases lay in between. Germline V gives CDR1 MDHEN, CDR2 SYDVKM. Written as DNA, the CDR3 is TGTGCCAGCAGTACAGCAGCCGCTACGTCTGAAAATGAGCAGTTCTTC. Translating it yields CASSTAAATSENEQFF. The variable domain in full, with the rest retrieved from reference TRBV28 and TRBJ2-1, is DVKVTQSSRYLVKRTGEKVFLECVQDMDHENMFWYRQDPGLGLRLIYFSYDVKMKEKGDIPEGYSVSREKKERFSLILESASTNQTSMYLCASSTAAATSENEQFFGPGTRLTVL.

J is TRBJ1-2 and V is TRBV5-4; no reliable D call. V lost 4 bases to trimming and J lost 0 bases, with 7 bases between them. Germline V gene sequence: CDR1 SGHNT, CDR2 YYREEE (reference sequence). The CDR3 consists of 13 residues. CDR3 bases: TGTGCCAGCAGCGGGCCCGCTAACTATGGCTACACCTTC. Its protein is CASSGPANYGYTF.

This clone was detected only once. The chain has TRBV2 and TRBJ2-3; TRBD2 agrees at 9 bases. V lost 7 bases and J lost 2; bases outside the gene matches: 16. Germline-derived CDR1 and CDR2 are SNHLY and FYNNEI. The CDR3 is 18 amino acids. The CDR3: CASIQRSAGGRLTDTQYF. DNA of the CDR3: TGTGCCAGCATCCAAAGATCAGCGGGAGGCCGACTCACAGATACGCAGTATTTT.

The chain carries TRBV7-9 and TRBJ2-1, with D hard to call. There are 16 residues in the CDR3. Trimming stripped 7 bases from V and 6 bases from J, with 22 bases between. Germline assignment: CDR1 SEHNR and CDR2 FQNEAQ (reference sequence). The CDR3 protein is CASNYYAQIPGNEQFF. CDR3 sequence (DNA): TGTGCCAGCAACTACTACGCTCAGATACCCGGCAATGAGCAGTTCTTC.

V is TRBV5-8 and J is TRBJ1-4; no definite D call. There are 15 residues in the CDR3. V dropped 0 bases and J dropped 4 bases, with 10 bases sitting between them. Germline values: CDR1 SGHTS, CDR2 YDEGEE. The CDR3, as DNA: TGTGCCAGCAGCTTGGACGGGAGAAATAATGAAAAACTGTTTTTT. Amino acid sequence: CASSLDGRNNEKLFF.

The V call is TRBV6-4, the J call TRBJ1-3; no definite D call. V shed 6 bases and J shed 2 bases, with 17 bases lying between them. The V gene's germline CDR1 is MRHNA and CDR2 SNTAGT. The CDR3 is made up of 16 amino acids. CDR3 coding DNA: TGTGCCAGCAGCGCTTGGGCAGCCCAAACTGGAAACACCATATATTTT. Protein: CASSAWAAQTGNTIYF.

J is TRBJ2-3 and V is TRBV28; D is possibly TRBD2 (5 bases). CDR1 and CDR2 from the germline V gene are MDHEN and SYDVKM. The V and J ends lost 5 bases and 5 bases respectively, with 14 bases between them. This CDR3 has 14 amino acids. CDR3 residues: CASSNPGGRDTQYF. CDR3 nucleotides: TGTGCCAGCAGTAACCCAGGAGGCAGAGATACGCAGTATTTT.

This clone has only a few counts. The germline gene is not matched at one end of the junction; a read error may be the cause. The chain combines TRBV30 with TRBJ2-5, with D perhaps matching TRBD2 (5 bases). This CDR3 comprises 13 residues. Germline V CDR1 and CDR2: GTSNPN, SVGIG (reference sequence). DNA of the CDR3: TGTGCCGGGAGTCGAGAGGTGGGGGAGACCCAGTACTTC. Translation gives CAGSREVGETQYF.

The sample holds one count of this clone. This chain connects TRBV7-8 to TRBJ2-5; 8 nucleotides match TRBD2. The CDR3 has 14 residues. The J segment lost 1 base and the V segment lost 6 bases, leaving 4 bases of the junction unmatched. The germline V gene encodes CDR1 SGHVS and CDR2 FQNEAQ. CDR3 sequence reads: CASRSGRLQETQYF. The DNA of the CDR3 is TGTGCCAGCAGAAGCGGGAGACTCCAAGAGACCCAGTACTTC.

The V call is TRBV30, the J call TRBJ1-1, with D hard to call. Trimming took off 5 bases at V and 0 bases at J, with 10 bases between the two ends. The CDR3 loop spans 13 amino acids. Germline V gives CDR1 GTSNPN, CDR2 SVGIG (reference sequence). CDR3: CAWRRVLNTEAFF. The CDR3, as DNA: TGTGCCTGGCGGAGGGTATTGAACACTGAAGCTTTCTTT.

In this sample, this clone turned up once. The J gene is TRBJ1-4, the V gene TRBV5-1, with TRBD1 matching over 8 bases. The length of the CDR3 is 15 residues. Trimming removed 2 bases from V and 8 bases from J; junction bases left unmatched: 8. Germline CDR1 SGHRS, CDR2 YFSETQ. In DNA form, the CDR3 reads TGCGCCAGCAGCTTCTCAGGGGGCGAGGGGGAAAAACTGTTTTTT. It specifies CASSFSGGEGEKLFF.

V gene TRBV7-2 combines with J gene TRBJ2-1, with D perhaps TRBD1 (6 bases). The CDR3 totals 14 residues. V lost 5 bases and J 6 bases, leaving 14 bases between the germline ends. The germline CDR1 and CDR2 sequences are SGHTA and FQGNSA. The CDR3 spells CASSHPGAGNEQFF. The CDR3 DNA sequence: TGTGCCAGCAGCCATCCAGGGGCGGGCAATGAGCAGTTCTTC. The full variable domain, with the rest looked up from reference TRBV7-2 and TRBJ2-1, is GAGVSQSPSNKVTEKGKDVELRCDPISGHTALYWYRQSLGQGLEFLIYFQGNSAPDKSGLPSDRFSAERTGGSVSTLTIQRTQQEDSAVYLCASSHPGAGNEQFFGPGTRLTVL.

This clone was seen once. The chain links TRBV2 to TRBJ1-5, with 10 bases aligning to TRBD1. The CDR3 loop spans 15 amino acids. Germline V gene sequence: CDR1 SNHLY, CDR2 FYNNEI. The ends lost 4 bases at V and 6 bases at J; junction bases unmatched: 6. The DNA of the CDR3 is TGTGCCAGCAGTGGACAGGGGGCCCGCGGTCAGCCCCAGCATTTT. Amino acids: CASSGQGARGQPQHF.

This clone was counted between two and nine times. In nucleotides, the CDR3 is TGTGCCAGCAGCTTAGTAGGTTATGGCATGGATTCACCCCTCCACTTT. It codes for CASSLVGYGMDSPLHF. V is TRBV7-2 and J is TRBJ1-6; D unresolved. Looked up from germline, CDR1 is SGHTA and CDR2 is FQGNSA. V lost 1 base to trimming and J lost 8 bases, with 15 bases between them. The CDR3 contains 16 residues.

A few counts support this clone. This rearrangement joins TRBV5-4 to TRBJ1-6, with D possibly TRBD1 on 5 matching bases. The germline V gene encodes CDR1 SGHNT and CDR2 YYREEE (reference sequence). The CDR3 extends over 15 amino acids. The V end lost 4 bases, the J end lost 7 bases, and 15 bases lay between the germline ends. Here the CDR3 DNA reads TGTGCCAGCAGCGGGGACGGGACTCTAAATTCACCCCTCCACTTT. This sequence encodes CASSGDGTLNSPLHF.

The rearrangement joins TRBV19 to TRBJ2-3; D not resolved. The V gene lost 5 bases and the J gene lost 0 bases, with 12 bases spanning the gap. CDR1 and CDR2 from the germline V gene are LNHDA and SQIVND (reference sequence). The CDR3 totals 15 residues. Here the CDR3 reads CASSAPGKSTDTQYF. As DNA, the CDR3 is TGTGCCAGTAGTGCCCCCGGTAAGAGCACAGATACGCAGTATTTT.

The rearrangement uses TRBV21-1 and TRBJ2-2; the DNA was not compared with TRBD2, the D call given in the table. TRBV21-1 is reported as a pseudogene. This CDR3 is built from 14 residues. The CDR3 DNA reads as TGTGCCAGCAACCGTAAGCCACGCACCGGGGAGCTGTTTTTT. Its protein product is CASNRKPRTGELFF.

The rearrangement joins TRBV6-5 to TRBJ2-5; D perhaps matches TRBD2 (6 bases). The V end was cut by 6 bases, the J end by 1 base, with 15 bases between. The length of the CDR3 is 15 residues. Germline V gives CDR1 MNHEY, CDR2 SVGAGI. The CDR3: CASRNSGGVQETQYF. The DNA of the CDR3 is TGTGCCAGCAGAAACTCCGGAGGGGTCCAAGAGACCCAGTACTTC.

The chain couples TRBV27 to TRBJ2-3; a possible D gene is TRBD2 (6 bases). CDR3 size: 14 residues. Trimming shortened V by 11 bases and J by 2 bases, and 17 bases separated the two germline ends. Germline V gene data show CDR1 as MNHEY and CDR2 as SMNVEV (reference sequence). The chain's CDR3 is CASRGALHTDTQYF. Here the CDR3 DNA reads TGTGCCTCTCGCGGGGCTCTACACACAGATACGCAGTATTTT.

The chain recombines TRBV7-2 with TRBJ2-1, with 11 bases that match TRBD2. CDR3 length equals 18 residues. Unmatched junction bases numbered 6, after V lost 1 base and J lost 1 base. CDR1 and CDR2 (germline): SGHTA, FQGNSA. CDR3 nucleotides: TGTGCCAGCAGCTTAGTGAGACTAGCGGGAATTTCCTACAATGAGCAGTTCTTC. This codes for CASSLVRLAGISYNEQFF.